This T cell receptor beta chain came from a study of cytomegalovirus exposure and HLA in healthy donors. The study's findings and limits: Researchers left out some V segments, among them TRBV6-2 and TRBV6-3, as indistinguishable. Sequencing depth across donors, presence/absence analyses assumed, was roughly uniform. Within an earlier analysis, most TCR beta V segments proved productive either about 87% or about 30% of the time.

Each donor was healthy, and each was a bone marrow donor. As to this clone: The antigen remains unidentified.

The V segment lost 4 bases and the J segment 9 bases; nucleotides outside the gene matches: 4. The CDR3 sequence is 13 residues long. Germline V gives CDR1 GTSNPN, CDR2 SVGIG (reference sequence). Primers included in the PCR were 60 Vbeta and 13 Jbeta primers. TCRdb's copy holds only in-frame clones and misses some; the assay was immunoSEQ multiplex PCR. The repertoire has about 210,000 clones, 85% of them found once; the top ten carry roughly 0.26%. The sequence derives from a girl aged 2-10 years in good health and CMV-seronegative. The chain is built from TRBV30 and TRBJ1-6; TRBD1 matches 9 bases. The sequenced material came from PBMCs. As DNA, the CDR3 is TGTGCCTGGAACCGACAGGGGGGTTCACCCCTCCACTTT. As protein: CAWNRQGGSPLHF.